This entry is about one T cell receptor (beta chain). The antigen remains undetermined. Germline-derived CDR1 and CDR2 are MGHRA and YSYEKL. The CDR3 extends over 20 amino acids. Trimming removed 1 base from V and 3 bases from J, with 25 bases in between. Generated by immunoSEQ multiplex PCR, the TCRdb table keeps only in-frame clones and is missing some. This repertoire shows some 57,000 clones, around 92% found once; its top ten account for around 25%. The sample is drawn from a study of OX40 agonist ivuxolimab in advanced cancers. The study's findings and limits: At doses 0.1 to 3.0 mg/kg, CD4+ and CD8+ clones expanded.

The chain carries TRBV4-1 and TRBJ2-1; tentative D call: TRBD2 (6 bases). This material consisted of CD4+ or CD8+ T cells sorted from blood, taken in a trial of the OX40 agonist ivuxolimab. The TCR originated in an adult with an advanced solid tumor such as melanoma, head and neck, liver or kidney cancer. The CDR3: CASSQVLGRAGASNYNEQFF. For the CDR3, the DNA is TGCGCCAGCAGCCAAGTGTTAGGGCGAGCGGGTGCCTCAAACTACAATGAGCAGTTCTTC.